The 10 T cell receptor beta chains presented below share a single source sample, sequenced in a study of OX40 agonist ivuxolimab in advanced cancers. Sequencing used immunoSEQ multiplex PCR; TCRdb keeps in-frame clones, though not all of them. Here the sample spans 55,000 to 90,000 clones, just over 85% being singletons. The sample consisted of CD4+ or CD8+ T cells sorted from blood, taken in a trial of the OX40 agonist ivuxolimab. These receptors were obtained from an adult with an advanced solid tumor such as melanoma, head and neck, liver or kidney cancer.

The chain combines TRBV28 with TRBJ1-5; no definite D call. The CDR3 consists of 14 residues. Germline-derived CDR1 and CDR2 are MDHEN and SYDVKM. The V and J ends lost 7 bases and 0 bases respectively, with 10 bases between them. CDR3 DNA sequence: TGTGCCAGCAAACACCCGTATAGCAATCAGCCCCAGCATTTT. Its protein is CASKHPYSNQPQHF.

The chain joins TRBV7-2 to TRBJ2-2; D is unresolved. With 1 base removed from V and 1 base from J, the gap between germline ends came to 4 bases. CDR3 length equals 14 residues. Germline CDR1 is SGHTA and CDR2 is FQGNSA. CDR3 residues: CASSLVRNTGELFF. The CDR3 region has the DNA TGTGCCAGCAGCTTAGTCAGGAACACCGGGGAGCTGTTTTTT.

The CDR3 DNA follows: TGCGCCAGCAGCGCCATAATTACCCTCGGTAGCTCCTACGAGCAGTACTTC. This codes for CASSAIITLGSSYEQYF. This chain links TRBV5-1 with TRBJ2-7; no clear D gene. V lost 4 bases and J 0 bases, leaving 20 bases between the germline ends. Germline lookup yields CDR1 SGHRS and CDR2 YFSETQ. The CDR3 loop spans 17 amino acids.

The rearrangement links TRBV11-2 to TRBJ2-7; D is possibly TRBD1 (5 bases). V lost 3 bases to trimming and J lost 2 bases, with 8 bases between them. Germline lookup yields CDR1 SGHAT and CDR2 FQNNGV. The CDR3 totals 13 residues. CDR3 coding DNA: TGTGCCAGCAGCTTCACAGGAGCCTACGAGCAGTACTTC. It specifies CASSFTGAYEQYF.

The V call is TRBV5-1, the J call TRBJ2-7, with 7 bases that match TRBD1. This CDR3 is built from 15 residues. The trim removed 1 base at V and 2 bases at J, leaving 6 bases unmatched. The V gene's germline CDR1 is SGHRS and CDR2 YFSETQ. CDR3 protein: CASSLMQGVTYEQYF. The DNA for the CDR3 is TGCGCCAGCAGCTTGATGCAGGGGGTCACCTACGAGCAGTACTTC. Complete variable domain (other parts from reference TRBV5-1 and TRBJ2-7): KAGVTQTPRYLIKTRGQQVTLSCSPISGHRSVSWYQQTPGQGLQFLFEYFSETQRNKGNFPGRFSGRQFSNSRSEMNVSTLELGDSALYLCASSLMQGVTYEQYFGPGTRLTVT.

This chain connects TRBV5-1 to TRBJ1-1, with D tentatively TRBD1 (6 bases). The germline V gene encodes CDR1 SGHRS and CDR2 YFSETQ. The CDR3 has 14 residues. V lost 4 bases and J lost 1, with 11 bases in between. This chain's CDR3 is CASSPGHSNTEAFF. The CDR3 nucleotides are TGCGCCAGCAGCCCGGGACATTCGAACACTGAAGCTTTCTTT.

The V call is TRBV7-9, the J call TRBJ2-1; no definite D call. The germline V gene has CDR1 SEHNR and CDR2 FQNEAQ (reference sequence). The germline V and J ends were trimmed by 3 bases and 8 bases, with 5 bases remaining between them. This CDR3 is 11 amino acids long. CDR3 DNA: TGTGCCAGCAGCTTTAATTATGAGCAGTTCTTC. Its protein is CASSFNYEQFF.

The chain carries TRBV28 and TRBJ1-1, with D hard to call. Looked up from germline, CDR1 is MDHEN and CDR2 is SYDVKM. V was trimmed by 6 bases and J by 4 bases, leaving 12 bases between them. This CDR3 spans 13 amino acids. The CDR3 DNA sequence: TGTGCCAGCAGCCCAACAGAGGCCACTGAAGCTTTCTTT. Its translation is CASSPTEATEAFF. The full variable domain, its missing parts supplied by reference TRBV28 and TRBJ1-1, is DVKVTQSSRYLVKRTGEKVFLECVQDMDHENMFWYRQDPGLGLRLIYFSYDVKMKEKGDIPEGYSVSREKKERFSLILESASTNQTSMYLCASSPTEATEAFFGQGTRLTVV.

The V call is TRBV5-1, the J call TRBJ1-1; 12 nucleotides line up with TRBD1. This CDR3 is built from 19 residues. Trimming cost V 0 bases and J 2 bases; bases outside gene matches: 11. From germline, CDR1 is SGHRS and CDR2 YFSETQ. CDR3 sequence: CASSLGPYRDRGLNTEAFF. In nucleotides, the CDR3 is TGCGCCAGCAGCTTGGGTCCTTACCGGGACAGGGGGCTTAACACTGAAGCTTTCTTT. Full variable domain (outside the CDR3, taken from reference TRBV5-1 and TRBJ1-1): KAGVTQTPRYLIKTRGQQVTLSCSPISGHRSVSWYQQTPGQGLQFLFEYFSETQRNKGNFPGRFSGRQFSNSRSEMNVSTLELGDSALYLCASSLGPYRDRGLNTEAFFGQGTRLTVV.

The chain recombines TRBV10-1 with TRBJ2-1; possibly TRBD1 for D (5 bases). Trimming shortened V by 7 bases and J by 4 bases, and 14 bases separated the two germline ends. There are 14 residues in the CDR3. From germline, CDR1 is WNHNN and CDR2 SYGVQD (reference sequence). CDR3 sequence reads: CASNRSSLYNEQFF. In DNA, the CDR3 is TGCGCCAGCAACAGGAGCTCCCTATACAATGAGCAGTTCTTC.